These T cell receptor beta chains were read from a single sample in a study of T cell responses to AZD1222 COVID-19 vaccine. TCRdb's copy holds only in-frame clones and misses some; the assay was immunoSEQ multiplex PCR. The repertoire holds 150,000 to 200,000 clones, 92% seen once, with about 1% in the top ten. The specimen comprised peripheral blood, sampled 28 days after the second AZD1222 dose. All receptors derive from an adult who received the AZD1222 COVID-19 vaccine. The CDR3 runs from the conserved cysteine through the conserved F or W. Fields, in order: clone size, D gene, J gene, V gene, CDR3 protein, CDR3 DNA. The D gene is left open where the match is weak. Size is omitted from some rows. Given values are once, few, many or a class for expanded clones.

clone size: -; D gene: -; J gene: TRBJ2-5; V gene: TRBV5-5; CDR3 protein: CASSFREETQYF; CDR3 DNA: TGTGCCAGCAGCTTTCGGGAAGAGACCCAGTACTTC
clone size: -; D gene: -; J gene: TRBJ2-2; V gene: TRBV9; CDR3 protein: CASSANSGNTGELFF; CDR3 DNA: TGTGCCAGCAGCGCCAACTCAGGGAACACCGGGGAGCTGTTTTTT
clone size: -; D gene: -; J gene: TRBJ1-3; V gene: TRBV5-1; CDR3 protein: CASSLGETGNTIYF; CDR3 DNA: TGCGCCAGCAGCTTGGGGGAGACTGGAAACACCATATATTTT
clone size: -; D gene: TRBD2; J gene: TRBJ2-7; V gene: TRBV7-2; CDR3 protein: CASSRGLVSYEQYF; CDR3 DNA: TGTGCCAGCAGCCGGGGACTAGTGTCGTACGAGCAGTACTTC
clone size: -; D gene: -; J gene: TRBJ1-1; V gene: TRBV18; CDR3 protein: CASSPGANTEAFF; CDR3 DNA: TGTGCCAGCTCACCAGGGGCGAACACTGAAGCTTTCTTT
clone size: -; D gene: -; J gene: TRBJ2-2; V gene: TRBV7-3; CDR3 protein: CASSGSRSGELFF; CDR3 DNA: TGTGCCAGCAGTGGTAGTCGTTCCGGGGAGCTGTTTTTT
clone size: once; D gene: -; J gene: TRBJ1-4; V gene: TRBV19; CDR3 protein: CASRAGTENEKLFF; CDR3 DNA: TGTGCCAGTAGGGCAGGGACGGAAAATGAAAAACTGTTTTTT
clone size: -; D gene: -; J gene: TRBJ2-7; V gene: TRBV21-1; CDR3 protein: CASSITGGSLSYEQYF; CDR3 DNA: TGTGCCAGCAGCATTACAGGGGGGTCCCTCTCCTACGAGCAGTACTTC
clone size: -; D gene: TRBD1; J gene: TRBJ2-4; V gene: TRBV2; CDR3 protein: CASNRGTKNIQYF; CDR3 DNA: TGTGCCAGCAACAGGGGAACCAAAAACATTCAGTACTTC
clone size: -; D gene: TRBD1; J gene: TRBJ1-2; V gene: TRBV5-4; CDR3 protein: CASSFRQGQGGYTF; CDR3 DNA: TGTGCCAGCAGCTTCCGACAGGGGCAGGGGGGCTACACCTTC
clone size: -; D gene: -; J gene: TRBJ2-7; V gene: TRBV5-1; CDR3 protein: CASSLGQGFNEQYF; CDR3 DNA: TGCGCCAGCAGCTTGGGCCAGGGTTTCAACGAGCAGTACTTC
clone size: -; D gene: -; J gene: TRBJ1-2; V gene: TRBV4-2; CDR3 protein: CASSSSGALNYGYTF; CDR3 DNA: TGTGCCAGCAGCTCCTCGGGGGCCTTGAACTATGGCTACACCTTC
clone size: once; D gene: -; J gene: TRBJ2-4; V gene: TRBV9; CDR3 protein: CASNVGDGDIQYF; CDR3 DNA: TGTGCCAGCAATGTGGGAGACGGGGACATTCAGTACTTC